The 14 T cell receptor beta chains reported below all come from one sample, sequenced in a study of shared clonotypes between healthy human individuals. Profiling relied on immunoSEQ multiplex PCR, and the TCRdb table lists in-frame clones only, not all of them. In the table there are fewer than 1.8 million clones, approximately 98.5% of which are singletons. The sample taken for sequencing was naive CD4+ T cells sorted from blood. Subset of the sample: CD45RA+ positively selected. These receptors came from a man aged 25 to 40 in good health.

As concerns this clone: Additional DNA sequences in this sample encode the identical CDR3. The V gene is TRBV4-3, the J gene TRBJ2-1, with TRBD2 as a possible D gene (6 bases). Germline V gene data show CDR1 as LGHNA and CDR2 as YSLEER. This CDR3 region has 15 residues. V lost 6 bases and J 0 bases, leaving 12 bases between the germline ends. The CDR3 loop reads CASSPGLSSYNEQFF. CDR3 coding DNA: TGCGCCAGCAGTCCGGGACTCAGCTCCTACAATGAGCAGTTCTTC.

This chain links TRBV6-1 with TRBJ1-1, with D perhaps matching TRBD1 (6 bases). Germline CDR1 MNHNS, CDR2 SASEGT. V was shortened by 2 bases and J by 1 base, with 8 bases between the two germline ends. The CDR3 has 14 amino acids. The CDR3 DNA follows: TGTGCCAGCAGTGAAAAGGGACAGAACACTGAAGCTTTCTTT. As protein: CASSEKGQNTEAFF.

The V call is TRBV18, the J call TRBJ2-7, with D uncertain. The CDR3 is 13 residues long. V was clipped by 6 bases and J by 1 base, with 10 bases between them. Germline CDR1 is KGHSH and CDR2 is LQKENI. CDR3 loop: CASSSLGSYEQYF. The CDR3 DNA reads TGTGCCAGCTCCTCTCTGGGATCCTACGAGCAGTACTTC.

In DNA form, the CDR3 reads TGTGCCAGCAGCTTAGTAGGGGACGGTGGCTACACCTTC. It yields the protein CASSLVGDGGYTF. The chain uses TRBV7-2 and TRBJ1-2; TRBD1 might be the D (5 bases). The CDR3 contains 13 residues. Trimming cost V 1 base and J 7 bases, with 10 bases left between them. In germline, CDR1 is SGHTA, CDR2 FQGNSA.

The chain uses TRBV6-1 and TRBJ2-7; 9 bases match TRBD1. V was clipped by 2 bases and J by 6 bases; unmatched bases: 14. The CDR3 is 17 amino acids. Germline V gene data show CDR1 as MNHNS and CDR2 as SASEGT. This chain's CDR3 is CASSETPTWDRESEQYF. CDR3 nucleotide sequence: TGTGCCAGCAGTGAAACCCCGACCTGGGACAGGGAGAGCGAGCAGTACTTC.

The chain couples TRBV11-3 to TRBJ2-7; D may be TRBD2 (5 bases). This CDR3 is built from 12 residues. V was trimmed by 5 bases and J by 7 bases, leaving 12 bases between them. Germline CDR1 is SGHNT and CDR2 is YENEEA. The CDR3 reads CASSPPGGEQYF. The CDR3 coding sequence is TGTGCCAGCAGCCCCCCTGGCGGGGAGCAGTACTTC.

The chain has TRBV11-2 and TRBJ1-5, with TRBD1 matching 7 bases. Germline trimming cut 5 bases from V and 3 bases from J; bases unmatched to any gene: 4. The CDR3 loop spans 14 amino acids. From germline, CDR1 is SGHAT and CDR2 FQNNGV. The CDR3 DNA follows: TGTGCCAGCAGCCAGGGACAGAACAATCAGCCCCAGCATTTT. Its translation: CASSQGQNNQPQHF. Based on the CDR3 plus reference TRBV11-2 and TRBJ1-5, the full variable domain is EAGVAQSPRYKIIEKRQSVAFWCNPISGHATLYWYQQILGQGPKLLIQFQNNGVVDDSQLPKDRFSAERLKGVDSTLKIQPAKLEDSAVYLCASSQGQNNQPQHFGDGTRLSIL.

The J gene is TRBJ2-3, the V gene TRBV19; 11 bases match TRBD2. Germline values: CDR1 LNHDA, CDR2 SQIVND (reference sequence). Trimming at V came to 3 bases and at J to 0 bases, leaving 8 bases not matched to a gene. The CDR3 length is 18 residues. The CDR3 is CASSILAGGPSSTDTQYF. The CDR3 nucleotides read TGTGCCAGTAGTATTCTAGCGGGAGGACCTTCTAGCACAGATACGCAGTATTTT.

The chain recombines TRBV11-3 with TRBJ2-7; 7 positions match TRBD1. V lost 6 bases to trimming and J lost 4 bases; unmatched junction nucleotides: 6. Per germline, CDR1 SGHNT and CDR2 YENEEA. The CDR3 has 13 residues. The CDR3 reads CASSSRQGYEQYF. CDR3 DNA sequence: TGTGCCAGCAGTTCTCGACAGGGTTACGAGCAGTACTTC.

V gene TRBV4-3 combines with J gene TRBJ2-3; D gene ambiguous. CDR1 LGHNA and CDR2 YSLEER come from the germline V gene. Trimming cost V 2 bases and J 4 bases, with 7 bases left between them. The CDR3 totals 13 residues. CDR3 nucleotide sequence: TGCGCCAGCAGCCAATCCGGCCCAGATACGCAGTATTTT. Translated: CASSQSGPDTQYF.

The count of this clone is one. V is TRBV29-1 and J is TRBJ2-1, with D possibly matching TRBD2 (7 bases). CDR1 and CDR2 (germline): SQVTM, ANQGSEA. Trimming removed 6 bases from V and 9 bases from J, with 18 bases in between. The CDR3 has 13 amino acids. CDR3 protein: CSVGASGNGEQFF. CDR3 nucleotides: TGCAGCGTGGGGGCTAGCGGCAATGGTGAGCAGTTCTTC.

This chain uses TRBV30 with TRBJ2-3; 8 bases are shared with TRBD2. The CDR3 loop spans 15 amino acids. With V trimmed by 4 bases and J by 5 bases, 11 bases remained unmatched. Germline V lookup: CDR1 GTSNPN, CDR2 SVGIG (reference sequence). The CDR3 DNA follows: TGTGCCTGGACCTTAGCGGGACACGCCCGAGATACGCAGTATTTT. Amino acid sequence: CAWTLAGHARDTQYF.

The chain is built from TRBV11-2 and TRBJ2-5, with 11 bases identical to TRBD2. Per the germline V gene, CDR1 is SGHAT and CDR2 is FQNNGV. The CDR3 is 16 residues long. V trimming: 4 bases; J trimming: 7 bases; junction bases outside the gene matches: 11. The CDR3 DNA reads TGTGCCAGCAGCTCAGCCCACACTAGCGGGAGTGCGACCCAGTACTTC. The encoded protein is CASSSAHTSGSATQYF.

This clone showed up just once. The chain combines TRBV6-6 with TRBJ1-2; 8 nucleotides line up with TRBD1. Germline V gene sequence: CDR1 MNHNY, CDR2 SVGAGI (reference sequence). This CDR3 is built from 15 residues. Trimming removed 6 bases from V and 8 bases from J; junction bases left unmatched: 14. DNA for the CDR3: TGTGCCAGCAGAAAAGGGGACAGGATCGAGGGGGGCTACACCTTC. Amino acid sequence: CASRKGDRIEGGYTF.